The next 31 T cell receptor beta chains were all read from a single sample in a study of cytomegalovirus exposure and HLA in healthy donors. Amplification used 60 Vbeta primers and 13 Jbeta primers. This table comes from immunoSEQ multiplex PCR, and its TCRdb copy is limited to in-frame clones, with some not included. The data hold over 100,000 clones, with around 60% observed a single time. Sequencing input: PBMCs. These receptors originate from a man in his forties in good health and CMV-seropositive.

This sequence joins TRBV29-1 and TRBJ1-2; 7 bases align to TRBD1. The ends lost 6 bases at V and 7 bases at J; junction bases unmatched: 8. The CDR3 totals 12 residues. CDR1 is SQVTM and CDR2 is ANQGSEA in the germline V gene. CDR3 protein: CSVDGQDGGYTF. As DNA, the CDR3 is TGCAGCGTCGATGGACAGGACGGTGGCTACACCTTC.

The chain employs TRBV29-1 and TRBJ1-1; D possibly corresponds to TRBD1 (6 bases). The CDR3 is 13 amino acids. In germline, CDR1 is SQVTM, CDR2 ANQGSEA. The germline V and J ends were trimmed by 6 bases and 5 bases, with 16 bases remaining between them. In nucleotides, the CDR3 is TGCAGCGTGGAACAGGGTAGGGGGACTGAAGCTTTCTTT. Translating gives CSVEQGRGTEAFF.

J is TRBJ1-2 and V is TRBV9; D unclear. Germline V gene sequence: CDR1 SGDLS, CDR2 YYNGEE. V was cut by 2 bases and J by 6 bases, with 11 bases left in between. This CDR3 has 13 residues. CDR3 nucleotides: TGTGCCAGCAGCGTCCCCGGTACCGATGGCTACACCTTC. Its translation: CASSVPGTDGYTF.

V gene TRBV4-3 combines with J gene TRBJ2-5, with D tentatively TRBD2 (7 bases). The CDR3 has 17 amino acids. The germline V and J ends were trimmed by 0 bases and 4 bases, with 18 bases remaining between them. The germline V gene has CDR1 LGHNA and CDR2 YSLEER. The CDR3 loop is CASSQDLGGQGRETQYF. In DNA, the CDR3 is TGCGCCAGCAGCCAAGATCTCGGGGGGCAGGGCCGAGAGACCCAGTACTTC.

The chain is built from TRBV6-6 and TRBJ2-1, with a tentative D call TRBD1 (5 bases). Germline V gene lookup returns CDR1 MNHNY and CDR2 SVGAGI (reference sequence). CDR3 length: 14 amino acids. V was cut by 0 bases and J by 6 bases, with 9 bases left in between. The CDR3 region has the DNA TGTGCCAGCAGTTACTCCGGTAGGGGCAATGAGCAGTTCTTC. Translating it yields CASSYSGRGNEQFF.

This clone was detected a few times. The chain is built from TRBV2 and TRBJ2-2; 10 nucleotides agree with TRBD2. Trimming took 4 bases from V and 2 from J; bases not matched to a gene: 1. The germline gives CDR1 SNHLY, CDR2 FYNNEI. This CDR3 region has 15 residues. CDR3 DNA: TGTGCCAGCAGTGGGACTAGCGGAAACACCGGGGAGCTGTTTTTT. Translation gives CASSGTSGNTGELFF.

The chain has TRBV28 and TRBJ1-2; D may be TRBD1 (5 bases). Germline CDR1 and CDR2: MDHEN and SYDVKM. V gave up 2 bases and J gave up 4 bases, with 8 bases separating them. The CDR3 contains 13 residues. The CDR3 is CASSLGHIYGYTF. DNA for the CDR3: TGTGCCAGCAGTTTAGGACACATCTATGGCTACACCTTC.

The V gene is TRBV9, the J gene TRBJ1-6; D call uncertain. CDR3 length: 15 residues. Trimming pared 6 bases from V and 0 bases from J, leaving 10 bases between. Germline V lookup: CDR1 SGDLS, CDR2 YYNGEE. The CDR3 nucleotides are TGTGCCAGCACCCCCGGGAGCTCCTATAATTCACCCCTCCACTTT. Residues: CASTPGSSYNSPLHF. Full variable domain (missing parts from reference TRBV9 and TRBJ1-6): DSGVTQTPKHLITATGQRVTLRCSPRSGDLSVYWYQQSLDQGLQFLIQYYNGEERAKGNILERFSAQQFPDLHSELNLSSLELGDSALYFCASTPGSSYNSPLHFGNGTRLTVT.

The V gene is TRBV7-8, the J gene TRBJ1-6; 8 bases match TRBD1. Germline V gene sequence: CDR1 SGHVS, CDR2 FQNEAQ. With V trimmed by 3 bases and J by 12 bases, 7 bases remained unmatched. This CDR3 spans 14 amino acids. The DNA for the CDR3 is TGTGCCAGCAGCTTCGGACAGGGCGCAGAACCCCTCCACTTT. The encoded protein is CASSFGQGAEPLHF.

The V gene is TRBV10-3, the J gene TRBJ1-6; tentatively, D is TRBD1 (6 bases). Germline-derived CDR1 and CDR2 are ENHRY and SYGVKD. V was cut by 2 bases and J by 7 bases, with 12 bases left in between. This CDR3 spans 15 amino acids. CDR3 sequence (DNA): TGTGCCATCAGTGAGCCCGGGACATCCAATTCACCCCTCCACTTT. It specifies CAISEPGTSNSPLHF.

DNA for the CDR3: TGTGCCAGCAGCCCTGGGGCAGAGAACTATGGCTACACCTTC. Translation gives CASSPGAENYGYTF. The chain is built from TRBV7-9 and TRBJ1-2; D is perhaps TRBD1 (5 bases). Germline CDR1 and CDR2: SEHNR and FQNEAQ (reference sequence). This CDR3 spans 14 amino acids. The germline V and J ends were trimmed by 5 bases and 2 bases, with 12 bases remaining between them.

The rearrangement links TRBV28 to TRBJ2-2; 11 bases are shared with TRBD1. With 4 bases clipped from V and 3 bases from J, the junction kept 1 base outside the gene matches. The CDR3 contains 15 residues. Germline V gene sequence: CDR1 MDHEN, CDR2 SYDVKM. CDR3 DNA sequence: TGTGCCAGCAGTTGGGACAGGGGGTACACCGGGGAGCTGTTTTTT. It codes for CASSWDRGYTGELFF.

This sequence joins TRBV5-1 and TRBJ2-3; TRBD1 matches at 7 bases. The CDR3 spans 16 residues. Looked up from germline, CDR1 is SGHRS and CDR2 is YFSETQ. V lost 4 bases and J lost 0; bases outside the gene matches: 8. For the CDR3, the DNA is TGCGCCAGCAGCCCTGGGACAGTAACGAGCACAGATACGCAGTATTTT. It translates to CASSPGTVTSTDTQYF.

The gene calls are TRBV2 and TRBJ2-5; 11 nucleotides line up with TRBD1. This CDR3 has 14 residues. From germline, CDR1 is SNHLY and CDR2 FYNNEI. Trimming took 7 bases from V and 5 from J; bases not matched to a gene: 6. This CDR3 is CASTEGTGGETQYF. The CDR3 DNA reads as TGTGCCAGCACCGAGGGGACAGGGGGGGAGACCCAGTACTTC.

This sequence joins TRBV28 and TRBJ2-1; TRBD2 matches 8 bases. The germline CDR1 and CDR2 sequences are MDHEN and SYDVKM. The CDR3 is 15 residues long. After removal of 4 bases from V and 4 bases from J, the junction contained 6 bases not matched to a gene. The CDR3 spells CASSSSGSSYNEQFF. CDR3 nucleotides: TGTGCCAGCAGTTCCAGCGGGAGTTCTTACAATGAGCAGTTCTTC.

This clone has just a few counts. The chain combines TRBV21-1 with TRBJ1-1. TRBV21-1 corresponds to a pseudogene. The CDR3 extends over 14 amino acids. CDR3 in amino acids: CASSPGGMNTEAFF. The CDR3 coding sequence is TGTGCCAGCAGCCCTGGCGGCATGAACACTGAAGCTTTCTTT.

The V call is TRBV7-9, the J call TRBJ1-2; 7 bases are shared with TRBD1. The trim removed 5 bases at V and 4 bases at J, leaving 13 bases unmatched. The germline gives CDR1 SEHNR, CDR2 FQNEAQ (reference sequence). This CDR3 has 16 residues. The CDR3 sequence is CASSVGTASISYGYTF. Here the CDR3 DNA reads TGTGCCAGCAGCGTCGGGACAGCGAGTATCTCCTATGGCTACACCTTC. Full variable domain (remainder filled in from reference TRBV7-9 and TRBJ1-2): DTGVSQNPRHKITKRGQNVTFRCDPISEHNRLYWYRQTLGQGPEFLTYFQNEAQLEKSRLLSDRFSAERPKGSFSTLEIQRTEQGDSAMYLCASSVGTASISYGYTFGSGTRLTVV.

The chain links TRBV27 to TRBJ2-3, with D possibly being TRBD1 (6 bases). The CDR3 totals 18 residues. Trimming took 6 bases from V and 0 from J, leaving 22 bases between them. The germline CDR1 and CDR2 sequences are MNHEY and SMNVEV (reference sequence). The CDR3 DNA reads TGTGCCAGCAGCCCAGAGGGCAGGGGCCCCCAAAGCACAGATACGCAGTATTTT. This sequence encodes CASSPEGRGPQSTDTQYF.

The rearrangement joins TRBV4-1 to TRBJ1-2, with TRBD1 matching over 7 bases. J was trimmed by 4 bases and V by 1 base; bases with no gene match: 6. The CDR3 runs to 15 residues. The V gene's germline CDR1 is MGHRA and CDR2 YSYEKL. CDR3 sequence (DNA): TGCGCCAGCAGCCAAGGACAGGGAACGATCTATGGCTACACCTTC. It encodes CASSQGQGTIYGYTF.

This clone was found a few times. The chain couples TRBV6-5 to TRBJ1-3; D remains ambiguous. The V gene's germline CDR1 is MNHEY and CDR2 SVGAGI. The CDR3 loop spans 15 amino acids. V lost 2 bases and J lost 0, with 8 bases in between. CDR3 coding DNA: TGTGCCAGCAGTTACGGCACCTTCTCTGGAAACACCATATATTTT. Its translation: CASSYGTFSGNTIYF.

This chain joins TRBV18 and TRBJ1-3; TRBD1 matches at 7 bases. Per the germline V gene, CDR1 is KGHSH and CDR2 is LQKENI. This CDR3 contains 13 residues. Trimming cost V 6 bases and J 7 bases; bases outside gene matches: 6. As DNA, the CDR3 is TGTGCCAGCTCCTCCGGGACAGCCAACACCATATATTTT. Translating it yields CASSSGTANTIYF. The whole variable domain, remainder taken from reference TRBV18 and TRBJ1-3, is NAGVMQNPRHLVRRRGQEARLRCSPMKGHSHVYWYRQLPEEGLKFMVYLQKENIIDESGMPKERFSAEFPKEGPSILRIQQVVRGDSAAYFCASSSGTANTIYFGEGSWLTVV.

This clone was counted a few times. Here the CDR3 reads CASSQEAFAYEQYF. The CDR3 coding sequence is TGTGCCAGCAGCCAAGAGGCTTTCGCCTACGAGCAGTACTTC. This rearrangement joins TRBV7-8 to TRBJ2-7; D ambiguous. This CDR3 is built from 14 residues. Between the trimmed V and J ends, which lost 5 bases and 2 bases, there was a span of 13 bases. The germline CDR1 and CDR2 sequences are SGHVS and FQNEAQ. Combining the CDR3 with reference TRBV7-8 and TRBJ2-7 gives the whole variable domain GAGVSQSPRYKVAKRGQDVALRCDPISGHVSLFWYQQALGQGPEFLTYFQNEAQLDKSGLPSDRFFAERPEGSVSTLKIQRTQQEDSAVYLCASSQEAFAYEQYFGPGTRLTVT.

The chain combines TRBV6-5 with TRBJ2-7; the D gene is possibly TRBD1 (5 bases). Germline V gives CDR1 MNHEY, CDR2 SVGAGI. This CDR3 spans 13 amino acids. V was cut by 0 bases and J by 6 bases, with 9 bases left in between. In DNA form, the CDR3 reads TGTGCCAGCAGTTACTCGAAGGGGCTCGAGCAGTACTTC. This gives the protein CASSYSKGLEQYF.

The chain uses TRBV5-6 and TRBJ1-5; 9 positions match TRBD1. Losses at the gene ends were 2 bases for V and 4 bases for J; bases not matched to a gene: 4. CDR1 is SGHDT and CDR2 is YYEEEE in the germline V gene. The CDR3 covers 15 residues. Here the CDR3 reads CASSLGQGLNQPQHF. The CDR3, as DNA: TGTGCCAGCAGCTTAGGACAGGGGCTAAATCAGCCCCAGCATTTT.

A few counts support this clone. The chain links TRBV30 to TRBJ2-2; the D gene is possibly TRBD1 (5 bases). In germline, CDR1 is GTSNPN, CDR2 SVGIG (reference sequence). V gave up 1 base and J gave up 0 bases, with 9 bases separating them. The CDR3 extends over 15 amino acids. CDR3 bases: TGTGCCTGGAGTGGGGCCAGGGCGAACACCGGGGAGCTGTTTTTT. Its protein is CAWSGARANTGELFF.

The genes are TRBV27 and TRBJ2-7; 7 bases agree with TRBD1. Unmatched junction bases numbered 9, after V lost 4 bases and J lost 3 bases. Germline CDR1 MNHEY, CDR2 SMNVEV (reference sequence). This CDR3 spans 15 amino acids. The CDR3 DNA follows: TGTGCCAGCAGTTGGCGCGGACAGGACCTCTACGAGCAGTACTTC. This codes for CASSWRGQDLYEQYF.

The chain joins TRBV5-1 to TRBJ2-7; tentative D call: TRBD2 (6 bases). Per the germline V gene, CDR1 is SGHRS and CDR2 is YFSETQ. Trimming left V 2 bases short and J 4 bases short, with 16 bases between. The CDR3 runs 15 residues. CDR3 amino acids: CASSFDSRDSYEQYF. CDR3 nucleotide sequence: TGCGCCAGCAGCTTCGACTCTCGGGACTCTTACGAGCAGTACTTC.

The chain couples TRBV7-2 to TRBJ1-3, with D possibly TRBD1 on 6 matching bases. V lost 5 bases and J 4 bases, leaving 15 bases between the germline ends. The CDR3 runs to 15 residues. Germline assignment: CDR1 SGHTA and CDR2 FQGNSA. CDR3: CASSPQTTGGNTIYF. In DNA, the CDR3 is TGTGCCAGCAGCCCTCAGACTACAGGGGGAAACACCATATATTTT.

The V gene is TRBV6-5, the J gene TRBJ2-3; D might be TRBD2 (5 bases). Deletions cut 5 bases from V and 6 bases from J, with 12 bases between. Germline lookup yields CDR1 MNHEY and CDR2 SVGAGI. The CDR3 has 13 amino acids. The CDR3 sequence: CASSALRGDTQYF. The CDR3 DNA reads TGTGCCAGCAGTGCACTTAGAGGGGATACGCAGTATTTT.

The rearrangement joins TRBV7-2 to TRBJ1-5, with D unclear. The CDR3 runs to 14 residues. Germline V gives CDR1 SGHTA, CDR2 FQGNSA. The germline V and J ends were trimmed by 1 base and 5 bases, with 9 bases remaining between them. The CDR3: CASSLEDIYQPQHF. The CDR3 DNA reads TGTGCCAGCAGCTTAGAAGACATTTATCAGCCCCAGCATTTT.

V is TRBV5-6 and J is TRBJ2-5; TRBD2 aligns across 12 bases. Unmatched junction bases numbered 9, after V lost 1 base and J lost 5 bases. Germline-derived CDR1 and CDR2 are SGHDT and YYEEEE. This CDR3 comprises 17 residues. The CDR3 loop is CASSLLRLAGVGETQYF. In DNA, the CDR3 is TGTGCCAGCAGCTTGCTGCGACTAGCGGGAGTCGGCGAGACCCAGTACTTC.